Described below is a single T cell receptor (beta chain) sequence and its context. CDR3 length: 14 amino acids. CDR1 and CDR2 from the germline V gene are MNHEY and SVGAGI. V was clipped by 6 bases and J by 0 bases, with 12 bases between them. The data originate from a study of blood T cell repertoires in COVID-19. Original processing notes: Estimates of nucleated cell counts were drawn from the amplification of reference gene primers. Libraries were prepared by immunoSEQ multiplex PCR; TCRdb keeps only in-frame clonotypes and omits some of them. The DNA was the basis for D and trimming; V, J and clone size are from that table. The table shows roughly 500,000 clones, with roughly 89% occurring only once.

Sequenced input: peripheral blood. The J gene is TRBJ2-7, the V gene TRBV6-5; a weak D match, TRBD2 (5 bases). The clonotype originates from a young man with COVID-19, enrolled during active disease. CDR3 sequence: CASRRGQSSYEQYF. CDR3 bases: TGTGCCAGCAGACGGGGTCAGAGCTCCTACGAGCAGTACTTC.